This TCR beta chain was retrieved from a study of blood T cell repertoires in COVID-19. Across the whole study: Samples came from the United States, Italy and Spain, spanning acute and convalescent COVID-19. From T cells, B-cell-depleted T cells, or PBMCs came the material, which was cDNA or gDNA.

Those enrolled, adults aged 18 to 89 years, came from about 24 US areas. Clinical history reported by participants formed the basis on which cohorts were assigned. TCRdb's copy holds only in-frame clones and misses some; the assay was immunoSEQ multiplex PCR. The profile covers some 300,000 clones, with more than 75% appearing a single time and more than 1% taken by the ten largest. Trimming removed 4 bases from V and 4 bases from J, with 7 bases in between. This CDR3 region has 12 residues. Germline V lookup: CDR1 MNHEY, CDR2 SVGEGT. The chain combines TRBV6-2 or TRBV6-3 with TRBJ1-2; D call uncertain. This clonotype was sampled from a woman aged 25 to 45 who had recovered from COVID-19. Source material: PBMCs or T cells enriched from blood (not recorded which). The CDR3 protein is CASSSPGYGYTF. The CDR3 DNA follows: TGTGCCAGCAGTTCCCCGGGCTATGGCTACACCTTC.